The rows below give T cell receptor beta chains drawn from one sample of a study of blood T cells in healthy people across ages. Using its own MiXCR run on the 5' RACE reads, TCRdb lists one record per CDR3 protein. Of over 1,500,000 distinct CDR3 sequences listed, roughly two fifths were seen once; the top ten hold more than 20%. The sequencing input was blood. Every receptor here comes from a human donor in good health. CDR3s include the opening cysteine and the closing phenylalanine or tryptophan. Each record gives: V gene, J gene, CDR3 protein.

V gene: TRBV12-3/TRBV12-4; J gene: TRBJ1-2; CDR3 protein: CASSPGTGGGYTF
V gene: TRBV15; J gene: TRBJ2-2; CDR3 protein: CATSSDLINGPRELFF
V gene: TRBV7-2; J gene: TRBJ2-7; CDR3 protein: CASSFSRGENYEQYF
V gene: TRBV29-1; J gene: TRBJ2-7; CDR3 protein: CSVDGESSYEQYF
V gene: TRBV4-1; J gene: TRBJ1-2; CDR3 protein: CASSQPRDSSNYGYTF
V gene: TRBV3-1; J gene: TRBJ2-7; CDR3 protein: CASSQELTGGSYEQYF
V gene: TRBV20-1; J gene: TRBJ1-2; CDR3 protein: CSAPLFAGSYGYTF
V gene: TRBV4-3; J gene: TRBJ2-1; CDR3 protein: CASSREQGPLNEQFF
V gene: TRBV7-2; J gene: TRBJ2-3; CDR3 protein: CASSSWRAGLTDTQYF
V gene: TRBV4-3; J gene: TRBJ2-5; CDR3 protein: CASSRLTGEETQYF
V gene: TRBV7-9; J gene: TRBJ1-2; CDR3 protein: CAGSLVGGPGGYTF
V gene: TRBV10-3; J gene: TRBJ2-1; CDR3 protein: CAISASTSGENEQFF
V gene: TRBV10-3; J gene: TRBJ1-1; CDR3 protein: CAIVAGTEAFF
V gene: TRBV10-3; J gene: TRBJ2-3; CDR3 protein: CAIRTPGQEPTDTQYF
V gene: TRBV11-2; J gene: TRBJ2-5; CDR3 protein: CASSPARGLVETQYF
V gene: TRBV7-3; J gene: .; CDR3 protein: CASSLTIANEQFF
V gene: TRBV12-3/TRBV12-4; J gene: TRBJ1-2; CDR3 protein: CASTADRAYGYTF
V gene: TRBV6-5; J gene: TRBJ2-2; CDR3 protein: CASSYVWTSGGEGTGELFF
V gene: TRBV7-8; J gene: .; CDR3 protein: CASSLRAGVPYEQYF
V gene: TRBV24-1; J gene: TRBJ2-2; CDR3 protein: CATSDPLDSTGELFF
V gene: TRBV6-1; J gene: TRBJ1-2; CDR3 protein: CASSEAGRVDGYTF
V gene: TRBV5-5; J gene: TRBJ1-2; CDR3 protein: CASTTQGANYGYTF
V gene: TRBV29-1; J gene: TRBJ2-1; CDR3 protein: CSVDGRFDSYNEQFF
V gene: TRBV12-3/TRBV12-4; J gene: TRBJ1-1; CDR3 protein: CASSHHPNTEAFF
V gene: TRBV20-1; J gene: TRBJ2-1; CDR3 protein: CSASGPDLEQFF
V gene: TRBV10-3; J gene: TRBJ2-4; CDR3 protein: CVTAGLAGNEQYF
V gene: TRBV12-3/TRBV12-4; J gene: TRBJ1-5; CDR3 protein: CASTSGTDNQPQHF
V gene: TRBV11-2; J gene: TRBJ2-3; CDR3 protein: CASSPGGASNTQYF
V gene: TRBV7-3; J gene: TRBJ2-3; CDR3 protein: CASSLQTSGFTDTQYF
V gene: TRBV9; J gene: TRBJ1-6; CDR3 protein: CASSVAPTGANSPLHF
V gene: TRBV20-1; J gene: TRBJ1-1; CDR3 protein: CSARDMANTEAFF
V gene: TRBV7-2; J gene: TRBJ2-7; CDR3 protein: CASSLEARQGRAYEQYF
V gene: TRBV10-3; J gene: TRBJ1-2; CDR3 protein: CATKTPGQAYGYTF
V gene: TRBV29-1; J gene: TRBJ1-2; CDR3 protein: CSANRAYYGYTF
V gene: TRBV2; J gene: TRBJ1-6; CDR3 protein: CASRAMTGSNSPLHF
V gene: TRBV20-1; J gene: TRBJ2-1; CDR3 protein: CSAREATTYNEQFF
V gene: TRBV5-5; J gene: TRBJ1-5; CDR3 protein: CASSLYNPGASNQPQHF
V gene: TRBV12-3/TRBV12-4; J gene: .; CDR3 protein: CASRSLLEQYF
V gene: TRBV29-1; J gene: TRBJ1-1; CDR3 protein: CSVGSRASNTEAFF
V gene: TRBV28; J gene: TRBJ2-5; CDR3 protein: CASSLSGGAYETQYF
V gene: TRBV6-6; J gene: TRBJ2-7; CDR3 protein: CASSYQRGGYEQYF
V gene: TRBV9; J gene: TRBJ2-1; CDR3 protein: CASGGMSYNEQFF
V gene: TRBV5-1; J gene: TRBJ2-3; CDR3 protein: CASKSVGITDTQYF
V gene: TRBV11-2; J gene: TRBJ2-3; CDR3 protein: CASSQSNPLADTQYF
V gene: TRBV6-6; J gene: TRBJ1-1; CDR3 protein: CASSSRGLNTEAFF
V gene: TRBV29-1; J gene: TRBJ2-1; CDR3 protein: CSVEDRGEERNEQFF
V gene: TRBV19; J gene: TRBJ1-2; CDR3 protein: CASSIFPQDGLFYGYTF
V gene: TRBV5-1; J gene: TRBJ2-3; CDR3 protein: CASSLIEADTQYF
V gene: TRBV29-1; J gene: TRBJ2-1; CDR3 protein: CSVEPGLAGVHEQFF
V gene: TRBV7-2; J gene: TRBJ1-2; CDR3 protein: CASSPQTGLGYTF
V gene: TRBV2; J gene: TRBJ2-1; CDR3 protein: CASSNPLAGGYYNEQFF
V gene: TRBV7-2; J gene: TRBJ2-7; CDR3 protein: CASSPETSGGYNEQYF
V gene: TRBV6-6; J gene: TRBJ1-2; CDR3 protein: CATRQAGGYTF